This T cell receptor beta chain was captured in a study of T cells in localized non-small cell lung cancer. Trimming removed 5 bases at V and 0 bases at J, with 15 bases between. This CDR3 comprises 16 residues. Germline-derived CDR1 and CDR2 are MRHNA and SNTAGT. Study-wide results and caveats: The study found T cell clonality highest in uninvolved adjacent lung, above tumor.

The data were produced by immunoSEQ multiplex PCR, yet TCRdb's version contains in-frame clones alone and is incomplete. The sample consists of over a thousand clones, 25% to 30% of them appearing once. The sampled adjacent lung lay at least 2 cm from the tumor margin and showed no atypia. For this clone: Its cognate antigen is unknown.

The TCR sequence derives from a man aged 40 to 69 with stage III lung adenocarcinoma. The chain has TRBV6-4 and TRBJ2-3; tentative D call: TRBD1 (6 bases). The sequencing here drew on normal lung tissue next to the tumor, taken before any cancer treatment. CDR3 loop: CASSPSWTASTDTQYF. The CDR3 DNA reads as TGTGCCAGCAGTCCGAGTTGGACAGCCAGCACAGATACGCAGTATTTT.